Following are 5 T cell receptor beta chains from one sample sequenced in a study of cytomegalovirus exposure and HLA in healthy donors. PCR primers comprised 60 Vbeta and 13 Jbeta primers. Profiled with immunoSEQ multiplex PCR; TCRdb holds only in-frame clones, not every one. Of about 200,000 clones in the sample, approximately 80% were seen once. The sample taken for sequencing was PBMCs. All receptors derive from a man younger than 40 in good health and CMV-seronegative.

The rearrangement links TRBV28 to TRBJ2-1; TRBD2 might be the D (6 bases). The V and J ends lost 6 bases and 3 bases respectively, with 18 bases between them. CDR1 and CDR2 from the germline V gene are MDHEN and SYDVKM. The CDR3 sequence is 16 residues long. CDR3 residues: CASSSPGGEIYNEQFF. The DNA of the CDR3 is TGTGCCAGCAGCTCGCCGGGCGGGGAAATCTACAATGAGCAGTTCTTC.

The V and J genes are TRBV18 and TRBJ1-1; 11 bases agree with TRBD1. Germline values: CDR1 KGHSH, CDR2 LQKENI. This CDR3 is 15 amino acids long. Trimming at V came to 6 bases and at J to 0 bases, leaving 3 bases not matched to a gene. The CDR3 nucleotides read TGTGCCAGCTCCGGGACAGGGGGAATGAACACTGAAGCTTTCTTT. It encodes CASSGTGGMNTEAFF.

V gene TRBV2 combines with J gene TRBJ2-7; weak D call: TRBD1 (5 bases). This CDR3 is 15 amino acids long. Trimming pared 3 bases from V and 7 bases from J, leaving 19 bases between. Per the germline V gene, CDR1 is SNHLY and CDR2 is FYNNEI. The CDR3 region has the DNA TGTGCCAGCAGTGAGGGGTCAGGCCCTAAGGGGGAGCAGTACTTC. It is translated as CASSEGSGPKGEQYF. Combining the CDR3 with reference TRBV2 and TRBJ2-7 gives the whole variable domain EPEVTQTPSHQVTQMGQEVILRCVPISNHLYFYWYRQILGQKVEFLVSFYNNEISEKSEIFDDQFSVERPDGSNFTLKIRSTKLEDSAMYFCASSEGSGPKGEQYFGPGTRLTVT.

This sequence joins TRBV2 and TRBJ1-3; maybe TRBD1 (5 bases). V was clipped by 7 bases and J by 2 bases, with 12 bases between them. The CDR3 is 14 amino acids. The germline V gene encodes CDR1 SNHLY and CDR2 FYNNEI. CDR3 DNA: TGTGCCAGCACAGGGCGCCTTACTGGAAACACCATATATTTT. It codes for CASTGRLTGNTIYF. The complete variable domain, with remaining parts taken from reference TRBV2 and TRBJ1-3, reads EPEVTQTPSHQVTQMGQEVILRCVPISNHLYFYWYRQILGQKVEFLVSFYNNEISEKSEIFDDQFSVERPDGSNFTLKIRSTKLEDSAMYFCASTGRLTGNTIYFGEGSWLTVV.

Written as DNA, the CDR3 is TGTGCCAGCAGTTCCTCCGTCCGACAGGTGAACACTGAAGCTTTCTTT. It encodes CASSSSVRQVNTEAFF. The chain uses TRBV28 and TRBJ1-1; a possible D gene is TRBD1 (6 bases). V lost 4 bases and J lost 0, with 15 bases in between. CDR3 length equals 16 residues. Germline V gene sequence: CDR1 MDHEN, CDR2 SYDVKM.